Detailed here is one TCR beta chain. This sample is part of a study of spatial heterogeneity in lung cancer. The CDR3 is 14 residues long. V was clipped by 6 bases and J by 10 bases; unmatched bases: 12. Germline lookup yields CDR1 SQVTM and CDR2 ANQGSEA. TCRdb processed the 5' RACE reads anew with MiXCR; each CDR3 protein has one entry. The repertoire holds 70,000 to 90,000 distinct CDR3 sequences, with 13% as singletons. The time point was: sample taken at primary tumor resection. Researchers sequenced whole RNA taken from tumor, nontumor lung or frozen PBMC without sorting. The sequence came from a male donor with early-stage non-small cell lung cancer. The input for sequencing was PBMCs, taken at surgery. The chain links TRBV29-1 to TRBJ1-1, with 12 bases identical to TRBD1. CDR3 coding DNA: TGCAGCGTAATCTTAGGGACAGGGGGCGAAGGAGCTTTCTTT. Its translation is CSVILGTGGEGAFF. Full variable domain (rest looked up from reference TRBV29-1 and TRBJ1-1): SAVISQKPSRDICQRGTSLTIQCQVDSQVTMMFWYRQQPGQSLTLIATANQGSEATYESGFVIDKFPISRPNLTFSTLTVSNMSPEDSSIYLCSVILGTGGEGAFFGQGTRLTVV.